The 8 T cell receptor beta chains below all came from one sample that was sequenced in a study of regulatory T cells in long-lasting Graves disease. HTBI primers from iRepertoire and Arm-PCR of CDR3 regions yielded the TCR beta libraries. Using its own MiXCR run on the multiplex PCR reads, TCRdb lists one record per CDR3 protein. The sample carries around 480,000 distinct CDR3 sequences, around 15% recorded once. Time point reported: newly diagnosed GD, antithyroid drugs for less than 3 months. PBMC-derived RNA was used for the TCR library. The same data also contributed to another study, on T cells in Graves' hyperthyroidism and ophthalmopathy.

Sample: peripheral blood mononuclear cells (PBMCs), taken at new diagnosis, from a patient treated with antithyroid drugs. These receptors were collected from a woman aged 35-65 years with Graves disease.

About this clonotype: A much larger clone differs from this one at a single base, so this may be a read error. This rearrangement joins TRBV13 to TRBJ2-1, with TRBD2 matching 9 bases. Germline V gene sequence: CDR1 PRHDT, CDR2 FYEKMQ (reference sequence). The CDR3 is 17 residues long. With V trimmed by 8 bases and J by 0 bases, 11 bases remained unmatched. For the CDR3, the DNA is TGTGCCAGCTCATGGGCTAGCGGGGCCAGCTCCTACAATGAGCAGTTCTTC. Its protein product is CASSWASGASSYNEQFF.

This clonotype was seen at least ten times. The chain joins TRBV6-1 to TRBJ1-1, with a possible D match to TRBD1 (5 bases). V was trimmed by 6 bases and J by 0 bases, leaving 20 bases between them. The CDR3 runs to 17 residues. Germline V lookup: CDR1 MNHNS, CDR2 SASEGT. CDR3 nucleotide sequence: TGTGCCAGCAGCCCACACGGGGCAATACTATTGAACACTGAAGCTTTCTTT. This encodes CASSPHGAILLNTEAFF.

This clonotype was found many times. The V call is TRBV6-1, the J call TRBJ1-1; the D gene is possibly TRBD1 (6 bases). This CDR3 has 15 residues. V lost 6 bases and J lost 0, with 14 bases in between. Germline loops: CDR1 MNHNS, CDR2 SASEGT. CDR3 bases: TGTGCCAGCAGAACCCAGGGGATAATGAACACTGAAGCTTTCTTT. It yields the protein CASRTQGIMNTEAFF.

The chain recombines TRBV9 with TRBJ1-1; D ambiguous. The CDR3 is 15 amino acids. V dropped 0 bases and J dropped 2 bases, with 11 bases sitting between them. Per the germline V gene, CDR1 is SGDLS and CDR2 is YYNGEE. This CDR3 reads CASSVGEGRNTEAFF. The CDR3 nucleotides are TGTGCCAGCAGCGTAGGGGAAGGAAGAAACACTGAAGCTTTCTTT.

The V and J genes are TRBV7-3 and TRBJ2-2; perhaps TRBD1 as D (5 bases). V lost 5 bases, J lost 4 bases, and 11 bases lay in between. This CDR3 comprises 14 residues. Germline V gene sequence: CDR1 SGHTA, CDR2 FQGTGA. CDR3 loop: CASSQGVRTGELFF. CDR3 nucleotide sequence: TGTGCCAGCAGCCAGGGCGTACGCACCGGGGAGCTGTTTTTT.

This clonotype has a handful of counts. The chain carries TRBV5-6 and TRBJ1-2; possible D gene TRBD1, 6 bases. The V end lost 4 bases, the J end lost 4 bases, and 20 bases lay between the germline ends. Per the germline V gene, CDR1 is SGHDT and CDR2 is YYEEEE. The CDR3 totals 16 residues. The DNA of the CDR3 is TGTGCCAGCAGCCCCAGAGGCGGACAGCCGTGCTATGGCTACACCTTC. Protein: CASSPRGGQPCYGYTF.

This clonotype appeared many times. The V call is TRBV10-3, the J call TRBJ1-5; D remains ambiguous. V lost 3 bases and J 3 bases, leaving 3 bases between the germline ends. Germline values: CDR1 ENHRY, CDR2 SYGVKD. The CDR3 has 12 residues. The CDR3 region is CAISDSNQPQHF. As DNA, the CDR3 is TGTGCCATCAGTGATTCCAATCAGCCCCAGCATTTT.

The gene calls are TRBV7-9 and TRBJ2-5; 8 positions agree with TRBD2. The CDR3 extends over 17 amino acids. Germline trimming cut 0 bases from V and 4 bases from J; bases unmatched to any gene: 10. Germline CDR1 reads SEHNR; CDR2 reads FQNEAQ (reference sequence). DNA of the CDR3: TGTGCCAGCAGCTTAGCAGCCTGGGGGCTAGCGGGAGAGACCCAGTACTTC. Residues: CASSLAAWGLAGETQYF.